This T cell receptor beta chain was observed in a study of shared clonotypes between healthy human individuals. Study results and caveats: Compared with clonotypes that all four donors shared, non-shared clonotypes had lower generation probabilities. Genetic and exposure-history diversity was limited by the few donors. Shared clonotypes: about 5% naive CD4, roughly 3.8% naive CD8, 2% to 2.5% memory CD4, 0.4% memory CD8.

All donors were healthy HIV-negative adults lacking recent acute infections or vaccinations. The sample holds a few counts of this clone. Its specificity is not known. Assay: immunoSEQ multiplex PCR; the TCRdb copy retains only in-frame clones and omits some. The sample has over a million clones; about 96% are singletons. The germline CDR1 and CDR2 sequences are SGHVS and FNYEAQ. Trimming took 0 bases from V and 12 from J, leaving 11 bases between them. This CDR3 spans 13 amino acids. Sequencing used naive CD4+ T cells sorted from blood. Subset here: CD45RA+ positively selected. The origin of this receptor is a man younger than 40 in good health. The chain couples TRBV7-6 to TRBJ1-4; D might be TRBD1 (5 bases). For the CDR3, the DNA is TGTGCCAGCAGCTTAGCGGAAGGAGGGGAACTGTTTTTT. Protein: CASSLAEGGELFF.